The T cell receptor beta chain described here comes from a study of OX40 agonist ivuxolimab in advanced cancers. Study-wide context: Dose-escalation cases comprised hepatocellular carcinoma, melanoma, renal cell or head and neck cancer. Allowance was made for prior anti-PD-1, anti-PD-L1 or anti-CTLA-4 therapy, and about 40% had some. Study-wide results and limits: Partly responding patients at 0.1-3.0 mg/kg showed some of the smallest clonal expansion.

The J segment lost 6 bases and the V segment lost 0 bases, leaving 5 bases of the junction unmatched. Per the germline V gene, CDR1 is LNHNV and CDR2 is YYDKDF (reference sequence). This CDR3 contains 15 residues. Peripheral blood came from all dose cohorts at three timepoints. Repertoires were generated with immunoSEQ multiplex PCR, while TCRdb's copy carries only in-frame clones and drops some. In the table there are about 60,000 clones, 80% to 85% of which are singletons. Details on this clone: Its matching antigen is unknown.

The clonotype originates from an adult with an advanced solid tumor such as melanoma, head and neck, liver or kidney cancer. The chain combines TRBV15 with TRBJ2-1; TRBD2 matches 7 bases. The material was CD4+ or CD8+ T cells sorted from blood, obtained in a trial of the OX40 agonist ivuxolimab. This chain's CDR3 is CATSREGSGPNEQFF. CDR3 bases: TGTGCCACCAGCAGAGAGGGTAGCGGGCCCAATGAGCAGTTCTTC.